The 2 T cell receptor beta chains listed next were all sequenced from one sample in a study of blood T cell repertoires in COVID-19. The protocol was immunoSEQ multiplex PCR, while the TCRdb copy is restricted to in-frame clones and leaves out a portion. The table has around 120,000 clones, about 86% seen once; the top ten hold roughly 7.9%. The material sequenced was peripheral blood. Receptors were obtained from a man aged 65-85 years who had recovered from COVID-19.

The genes are TRBV4-2 and TRBJ1-2; D is ambiguous. This CDR3 region has 15 residues. CDR1 and CDR2 (germline): LGHNA, YNFKEQ. V was pared by 0 bases and J by 3 bases, with 11 bases between. CDR3 in amino acids: CASSQDYGGYYGYTF. The CDR3 DNA sequence: TGTGCCAGCAGCCAAGATTACGGCGGATACTATGGCTACACCTTC.

V and J are TRBV28 and TRBJ2-1; 8 bases map to TRBD1. Germline V CDR1 and CDR2: MDHEN, SYDVKM. The CDR3 consists of 16 residues. Trimming removed 1 base from V and 7 bases from J; junction bases left unmatched: 9. CDR3 residues: CASSLSPGTGPNEQFF. Written as DNA, the CDR3 is TGTGCCAGCAGTTTATCCCCAGGGACAGGCCCTAATGAGCAGTTCTTC.